This T cell receptor (beta chain) stems from a study of blood T cell repertoires in COVID-19. Study at large: T cells, B-cell-depleted T cells, or PBMCs provided the cDNA or gDNA that served as material.

In assigning cohorts, the study relied on participant-reported clinical history. Study processing details: By means of reference gene primer amplification, nucleated cell counts were estimated. Data came from immunoSEQ multiplex PCR; TCRdb stores just in-frame clones and leaves some out. That table furnishes V, J and clone size, whereas the DNA furnished D and trimming. The sample contains a few hundred thousand clones, roughly 80% of which appear only once. Sequencing was performed on PBMCs or T cells enriched from blood (not recorded which). The TCR originated in a young man with acute COVID-19.

This CDR3 reads CASRTLDGNEQFF. CDR3 coding DNA: TGTGCCAGCAGGACTCTAGATGGCAATGAGCAGTTCTTC. The chain uses TRBV6-5 and TRBJ2-1, with no clear D. Germline V CDR1 and CDR2: MNHEY, SVGAGI. This CDR3 comprises 13 residues. The V and J ends lost 6 bases and 6 bases respectively, with 12 bases between them.